This TCR beta chain is drawn from a study of T cell responses to AZD1222 COVID-19 vaccine. Study-level results: Spike-specific TCR breadth and depth were elevated following two AZD1222 doses. Clonal diversity may have been underestimated in mostly white British donors. It was only after the peak T cell response that any repertoires were sampled.

Details on this clone: What it binds is unknown.

Clones were read by immunoSEQ multiplex PCR, and TCRdb kept only the in-frame ones, dropping some. The table includes roughly 79,000 clones, 92% detected once. V gave up 1 base and J gave up 2 bases, with 12 bases separating them. Germline V gene data show CDR1 as SGHTA and CDR2 as FQGNSA. The CDR3 extends over 16 amino acids. This material consisted of peripheral blood, taken on day 0 of MenACWY control vaccination. The chain carries TRBV7-2 and TRBJ1-5; the D gene is possibly TRBD1 (5 bases). The TCR was taken from an adult in good health. The CDR3 region is CASSLVGRAGNQPQHF. The CDR3 DNA sequence: TGTGCCAGCAGCTTAGTTGGCAGGGCCGGCAATCAGCCCCAGCATTTT.